This TCR beta chain was recorded in a study of T cell responses to AZD1222 COVID-19 vaccine. This CDR3 has 15 amino acids. A note on this clone: Its antigen is currently unknown.

The method was immunoSEQ multiplex PCR; TCRdb's version includes in-frame clones alone and lacks a portion of them. In the table there are some 170,000 clones, roughly 94% of which are singletons. Study-wide results and caveats: Distributed over spike, vaccine-associated CD4 TCRs predominated at 160-218 and 743-854.

The chain has TRBV21-1 and TRBJ2-7; TRBD1, the table's D call, lacks a check against the DNA. TRBV21-1 is assigned pseudogene status. The receptor comes from an adult in good health. Specimen: peripheral blood, collected on day 0 of MenACWY control vaccination. CDR3 bases: TGTGCCAGCAGCAGGGGACAGTGTCGTAACTACGAGCAGTACTTC. It specifies CASSRGQCRNYEQYF.